The 2 T cell receptor beta chains below come from one sample, sequenced in a study of CD8 T cells in ankylosing spondylitis (dated by TCRdb to between 2016 and 2019). The library was built by means of 5' RACE. TCRdb records Illumina HiSeq 2500 as the sequencer. In-frame beta chains were kept once TCRdb had trimmed the public reads at Q25 with fastp and called clones with MiXCR. Rows are combined by CDR3 protein, so each entry shows the most common genes and DNA. Across this sample there are some 130,000 distinct CDR3 sequences, with roughly an eighth seen only once. 4.1% of the sample comes from the top ten. The sequenced material came from blood, either unsorted or a sorted T cell fraction (not recorded which). Receptors were obtained from a female donor with ankylosing spondylitis or in good health (not recorded which).

This clonotype showed up many times. This chain joins TRBV7-3 and TRBJ1-1, with D possibly matching TRBD1 (5 bases). CDR3 length equals 15 residues. Germline V gives CDR1 SGHTA, CDR2 FQGTGA. Trimming removed 3 bases from V and 0 bases from J, with 11 bases in between. The CDR3 loop is CASSLGTVLNTEAFF. The CDR3 DNA is TGTGCCAGCAGCTTGGGGACGGTCTTGAACACTGAAGCTTTCTTT.

This clonotype was seen ten or more times. The rearrangement uses TRBV20-1 and TRBJ1-5, with 7 bases lining up with TRBD1. The germline V gene encodes CDR1 DFQATT and CDR2 SNEGSKA (reference sequence). Trimming took 1 base from V and 1 from J; bases not matched to a gene: 7. The CDR3 runs to 16 residues. In DNA form, the CDR3 reads TGCAGTGCTAGAGGTTGGGACAGATCGAGCAATCAGCCCCAGCATTTT. It yields the protein CSARGWDRSSNQPQHF.